One and the same sample provided the 16 T cell receptor beta chains below, sequenced in a study of shared clonotypes between healthy human individuals (TCRdb year 2020). The receptor library was made with the immunoSEQ multiplex PCR assay. In TCRdb, the immuneACCESS table is reduced to in-frame sequences with V and J assigned. These tables do not hold every clone; where another copy was compared, an unresolved V gene accounts for under half, and the others remain unexplained. Counted in this sample were 2 million to 2.5 million clones; over 85% of them appeared once. The top ten hold about 0.39% of the sample. Sequenced sample: naive CD4+ T cells from PBMCs. This specimen's cell subset or site label, per the study, means: CD45RA+ positively selected. The receptors shown here come from a man younger than 30 in good health. Some clones in this sample may be carry-over from other donors' samples.

The V and J genes are TRBV30 and TRBJ2-1, with D possibly TRBD2 on 5 matching bases. Per germline, CDR1 GTSNPN and CDR2 SVGIG (reference sequence). Trimming pared 2 bases from V and 4 bases from J, leaving 15 bases between. The CDR3 totals 15 residues. CDR3 sequence: CAWSLLPWEYNEQFF. Written as DNA, the CDR3 is TGTGCCTGGAGTTTACTTCCCTGGGAGTACAATGAGCAGTTCTTC.

Concerning this clone: Other nucleotide sequences from this sample produce the same CDR3. V and J are TRBV6-5 and TRBJ2-5; D unresolved. The CDR3 loop spans 12 amino acids. V shed 0 bases and J shed 5 bases, with 4 bases lying between them. Germline CDR1 and CDR2: MNHEY and SVGAGI. For the CDR3, the DNA is TGTGCCAGCAGTTACTCGTCGGAGACCCAGTACTTC. The encoded protein is CASSYSSETQYF.

The J gene is TRBJ1-5, the V gene TRBV28, with TRBD1 matching over 9 bases. Per germline, CDR1 MDHEN and CDR2 SYDVKM. The CDR3 has 15 amino acids. With 5 bases clipped from V and 4 bases from J, the junction kept 6 bases outside the gene matches. The CDR3: CASSGTGRTNQPQHF. CDR3 bases: TGTGCCAGCAGTGGGACAGGGAGGACTAATCAGCCCCAGCATTTT.

The chain recombines TRBV19 with TRBJ1-1; no firm D call. There are 16 residues in the CDR3. Germline V lookup: CDR1 LNHDA, CDR2 SQIVND (reference sequence). V lost 7 bases, J lost 8 bases, and 26 bases lay in between. The CDR3 loop is CASIPPPGRSRREAFF. The CDR3 region has the DNA TGTGCCAGTATTCCCCCCCCCGGCAGAAGTAGGCGCGAAGCTTTCTTT.

With respect to this clone: Other DNA sequences in this specimen translate into the identical CDR3. The CDR3 DNA reads as TGCGCCAGCAGCTTGGGCAGCTCTGGGGCCAACGTCCTGACTTTC. The encoded protein is CASSLGSSGANVLTF. The chain joins TRBV5-1 to TRBJ2-6; D is uncertain. Germline lookup yields CDR1 SGHRS and CDR2 YFSETQ. Trimming left V 0 bases short and J 0 bases short, with 4 bases between. The CDR3 has 15 amino acids.

In its sample, this clone was seen once. The rearrangement uses TRBV7-9 and TRBJ2-2; D is unresolved. Germline CDR1 is SEHNR and CDR2 is FQNEAQ (reference sequence). The V and J ends lost 5 bases and 0 bases respectively, with 10 bases between them. The CDR3 is 15 amino acids. In nucleotides, the CDR3 is TGTGCCAGCAGCCGCTTGTGGGCGAACACCGGGGAGCTGTTTTTT. Translated: CASSRLWANTGELFF.

The chain carries TRBV28 and TRBJ2-7; 9 bases fit TRBD2. The germline gives CDR1 MDHEN, CDR2 SYDVKM. V was pared by 5 bases and J by 7 bases, with 9 bases of the junction left unmatched. The CDR3 spans 14 residues. This CDR3 reads CASSRSSGEREQYF. CDR3 bases: TGTGCCAGCAGTAGATCTAGCGGGGAGCGGGAGCAGTACTTC.

The V call is TRBV2, the J call TRBJ1-1; TRBD1 might be the D (5 bases). The CDR3 totals 15 residues. V lost 3 bases, J lost 4 bases, and 15 bases lay in between. Germline V gives CDR1 SNHLY, CDR2 FYNNEI. CDR3 protein: CASSDLDGGSTEAFF. The DNA for the CDR3 is TGTGCCAGCAGTGACTTGGATGGGGGGTCCACTGAAGCTTTCTTT.

This chain links TRBV6-1 with TRBJ2-5; TRBD1 matches 8 bases. The germline V gene has CDR1 MNHNS and CDR2 SASEGT. After removal of 7 bases from V and 6 bases from J, the junction contained 13 bases not matched to a gene. The CDR3 runs 15 residues. In nucleotides, the CDR3 is TGTGCCAGCAAGGCCGGGGCCGGGACAGGACAGACCCAGTACTTC. The encoded protein is CASKAGAGTGQTQYF.

This clone was observed once. The same CDR3 is also encoded by other DNA sequences in this sample. The chain links TRBV7-8 to TRBJ1-1, with a weak D call TRBD1 (6 bases). Germline loops: CDR1 SGHVS, CDR2 FQNEAQ. Trimming removed 0 bases at V and 1 base at J, with 9 bases between. This CDR3 region has 15 residues. The CDR3 DNA reads TGTGCCAGCAGCTTAGCGCCCAGGGGGAACACTGAAGCTTTCTTT. Protein sequence: CASSLAPRGNTEAFF.

About this clone: One junction end disagrees with the germline gene, perhaps due to a read error. The chain combines TRBV5-1 with TRBJ1-1, with TRBD1 identical over 9 bases. Germline CDR1 and CDR2: SGHRS and YFSETQ. The CDR3 extends over 15 amino acids. For the CDR3, the DNA is TGCGCCAGCAGCTCCCAGACAGGGGGGAACTCTGAAGCTTTCTTT. Translating gives CASSSQTGGNSEAFF.

The chain uses TRBV28 and TRBJ2-5; D possibly corresponds to TRBD2 (7 bases). This CDR3 comprises 14 residues. V dropped 5 bases and J dropped 5 bases, with 15 bases sitting between them. Germline CDR1 reads MDHEN; CDR2 reads SYDVKM. The CDR3 region is CASSPPGEGETQYF. The DNA of the CDR3 is TGTGCCAGCAGTCCCCCAGGGGAGGGGGAGACCCAGTACTTC. Full variable domain (rest looked up from reference TRBV28 and TRBJ2-5): DVKVTQSSRYLVKRTGEKVFLECVQDMDHENMFWYRQDPGLGLRLIYFSYDVKMKEKGDIPEGYSVSREKKERFSLILESASTNQTSMYLCASSPPGEGETQYFGPGTRLLVL.

The rearrangement links TRBV6-1 to TRBJ1-1, with D hard to call. Germline V gene sequence: CDR1 MNHNS, CDR2 SASEGT. The V gene lost 4 bases and the J gene lost 3 bases, with 12 bases spanning the gap. CDR3 size: 14 residues. In nucleotides, the CDR3 is TGTGCCAGCAGTGTCGGAAGTAGGTACACTGAAGCTTTCTTT. Translated, it gives CASSVGSRYTEAFF.

This clone was seen once. This chain joins TRBV11-2 and TRBJ2-7, with D perhaps TRBD1 (6 bases). Germline CDR1 reads SGHAT; CDR2 reads FQNNGV. Deletions cut 5 bases from V and 2 bases from J, with 13 bases between. The CDR3 length is 14 residues. CDR3 DNA sequence: TGTGCCAGCAGCCAGGGGCCCGAGACCTACGAGCAGTACTTC. Translated, it gives CASSQGPETYEQYF.

V usage is TRBV5-8 and J usage is TRBJ2-1, with D uncertain. The V gene lost 1 base and the J gene lost 5 bases, with 13 bases spanning the gap. The germline gives CDR1 SGHTS, CDR2 YDEGEE. The CDR3 totals 15 residues. The CDR3 sequence: CASSLMEIVNNEQFF. The CDR3 coding sequence is TGTGCCAGCAGCTTGATGGAGATAGTGAACAATGAGCAGTTCTTC.

This chain uses TRBV11-3 with TRBJ2-1, with TRBD2 matching 7 bases. Unmatched junction bases numbered 4, after V lost 2 bases and J lost 9 bases. Germline assignment: CDR1 SGHNT and CDR2 YENEEA. The CDR3 spans 13 residues. Here the CDR3 DNA reads TGTGCCAGCAGCTTATTGCGGGAGAGTGAGCAGTTCTTC. Amino acid sequence: CASSLLRESEQFF.